The source of this TCR beta chain is a study of blood T cell repertoires in COVID-19. V gave up 0 bases and J gave up 3 bases; unmatched junction bases: 4. Germline V gene data show CDR1 as LGHNT and CDR2 as FRNRAP. There are 15 residues in the CDR3. The protocol was immunoSEQ multiplex PCR, while the TCRdb copy is restricted to in-frame clones and leaves out a portion. Of fewer than 300,000 clones detected, roughly 80% appear once; the ten largest clones hold 5%. Participants had their cohort set by participant-reported clinical history. The sequencing input was PBMCs or T cells enriched from blood (not recorded which). This receptor was identified in a man aged 35 to 55 who had been exposed to COVID-19. The chain employs TRBV12-5 and TRBJ1-1; 7 nucleotides agree with TRBD1. In DNA form, the CDR3 reads TGTGCTAGTGGTTTGGTACTAACAGGGGACACTGAAGCTTTCTTT. Protein: CASGLVLTGDTEAFF.